This T cell receptor beta chain was identified during a study of blood T cells in healthy people across ages. The CDR3 consists of 15 residues. Germline loops: CDR1 SGHDT, CDR2 YYEEEE. V lost 2 bases to trimming and J lost 4 bases; unmatched junction nucleotides: 8. PCR was performed a second time for 7 to 11 cycles using a sample-barcoded 5' primer and a J-beta primer mix. MiXCR, run by TCRdb on the 5' RACE reads, gives a single entry per CDR3 protein. The sample records about 1.8 million distinct CDR3 sequences, 40% to 55% being singletons. The TCR comes from a woman between 40 and 50 years old in good health. Sample: blood. V gene TRBV5-6 combines with J gene TRBJ2-5, with 7 bases fitting TRBD1. CDR3 sequence reads: CASSFPDRALETQYF. In DNA form, the CDR3 reads TGTGCCAGCAGCTTTCCAGACAGGGCTCTAGAGACCCAGTACTTC.